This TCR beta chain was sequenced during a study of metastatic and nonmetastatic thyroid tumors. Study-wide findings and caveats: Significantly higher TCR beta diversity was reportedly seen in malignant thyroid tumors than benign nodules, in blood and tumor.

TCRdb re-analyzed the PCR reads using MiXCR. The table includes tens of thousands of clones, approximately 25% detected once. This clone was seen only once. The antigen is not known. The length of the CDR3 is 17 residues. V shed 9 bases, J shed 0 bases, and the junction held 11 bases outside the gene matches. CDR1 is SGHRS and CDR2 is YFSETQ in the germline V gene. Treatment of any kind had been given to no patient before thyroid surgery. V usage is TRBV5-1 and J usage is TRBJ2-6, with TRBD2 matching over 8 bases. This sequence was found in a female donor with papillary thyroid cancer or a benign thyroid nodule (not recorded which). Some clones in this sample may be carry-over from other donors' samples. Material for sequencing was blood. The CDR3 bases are TGCGCCAACACCTTTCTAGCGGGTTCCTCTGGGGCCAACGTCCTGACTTTC. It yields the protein CANTFLAGSSGANVLTF.